This T cell receptor (beta chain) was documented in a study of blood T cell repertoires in COVID-19. Study background: Researchers got acute and convalescent COVID-19 samples from the United States, Italy and Spain. Sources were T cells, B-cell-depleted T cells, or PBMCs; the material itself was cDNA or gDNA.

V was clipped by 5 bases and J by 5 bases; unmatched bases: 15. Germline V gene sequence: CDR1 MNHEY, CDR2 SMNVEV (reference sequence). The length of the CDR3 is 17 residues. Method: immunoSEQ multiplex PCR; TCRdb's copy keeps in-frame clones and lacks some. The sample lists under 300,000 clones; approximately 87% were seen once. The sequenced material came from peripheral blood. The chain combines TRBV27 with TRBJ2-5; 9 nucleotides align to TRBD2. The receptor was derived from a man in his 60s who had recovered from COVID-19. In DNA, the CDR3 is TGTGCCAGCAGTAAAGGGACTAGCAGGGCCTCTAGGGAGACCCAGTACTTC. Translated: CASSKGTSRASRETQYF.